This T cell receptor beta chain was sequenced in a study of shared clonotypes between healthy human individuals (dated by TCRdb to the early 2020s). About the full investigation: A few men and two women, aged 18 to 49 years, made up the cohort. Each donor's leukapheresis produced roughly between about 0.9 and 9.5 billion PBMCs. Blood TCR repertoires of roughly five healthy adults were deeply sequenced to estimate repertoire size and the extent of clonotype sharing between individuals. For each donor, three plates each were used for CD4 naive and CD4 memory, two plates were used for CD8 naive, and one plate was used for CD8 memory. Libraries were prepared and TCR repertoires were sequenced by different laboratories using diverse techniques, in order to increase sequencing depth and limit assay-specific biases.

Using the deep immunoSEQ assay, TCR CDR3 regions were amplified from genomic DNA by multiplex PCR. For each cell subset, the extracted genomic DNA was distributed evenly across all wells of several immunoSEQ 96-well plates, and each plate served as one replicate. For sorted subsets, each replicate PCR was loaded with roughly 0.2 ug genomic DNA, equivalent to some 27,000 T cell genomes. Purified libraries were quantified with a Qubit 3.0 fluorometer, sized on a Bioanalyzer 2100, and re-quantified with the KAPA Library Quantification kit. Every immunoSEQ 96-well plate was sequenced on a separate single-read 150-cycle Illumina NextSeq 550 flow cell. The published analysis was carried out like this. Because only junctional sequences without quality scores were contained in the immunoSEQ output, filtering matching that applied to full-length reads could not be performed. To assign V/J genes and CDR3, sequences were annotated using PyIR, a Python wrapper for IgBLAST v1.9, with IMGT germline references. Reads were filtered out if the reads had weak V/J assignments (E-value above 1e-6), no CDR3, stop codons, out-of-frame junctions, or ambiguous translated residues. V3J clonotypes were defined by identical inferred V gene, J gene, and CDR3 amino acid sequence. The percentage overlap between two repertoires was calculated by dividing the number of shared unique clonotypes by the size of the smaller repertoire. Three approaches were used to assess repertoire richness: RTK rarefaction, the Chao1 estimator, and Recon v2.1 estimates of unobserved clonotypes. For all TCRbeta clonotypes obtained by the gDNA method from a handful of donors, generation probabilities were computed with OLGA. TCRdb provides this immuneACCESS table in a form limited to in-frame rearrangements. Some clones are lacking; in checked studies, under half of them reflect an unresolved V gene, and why the rest are absent is not known. That table supplies the V and J calls and clone size; D and trimming were determined from the DNA. A total of hundreds of thousands of clones appear in this sample, roughly 70% of them only once. The top ten constitute 9% to 12% of the sample.

The research as a whole found: Only blood was sampled, and tissue TCR repertoires likely differ from those in blood. Clonotypes shared by all four sorted-subset donors showed higher generation probabilities than non-shared clonotypes. Larger estimated clonotype richness was generally found for naive subsets than for memory subsets. Because the study included a small number of donors, the genetic and exposure-history diversity represented was limited. When several donors were compared, the shared fraction of clonotypes was about 5.5% for naive CD4, 3.5% for naive CD8, roughly 2.3% for memory CD4, and 0.35% to 0.5% for memory CD8. Incomplete sequencing was indicated by rarefaction of sorted-subset datasets, despite the large sequencing depth. Pairwise subsampling indicated that sequencing depth was expected to affect the degree of clonotype sharing among donors.

Regarding this clone: What this receptor recognizes is not known. The sample holds no much larger clone one base away, and base qualities are not on file.

The donors were healthy, HIV-negative adults with no recently reported acute infections or vaccinations. Every donor was a Caucasian adult living in Nashville, Tennessee, USA. CD4+ T cells were enriched through magnetic negative selection, after which naive cells were positively selected on CD45RA and the remaining negative fraction served as the memory subset. After blood collection by leukapheresis, PBMCs were isolated using Ficoll-Histopaque density gradient centrifugation and then cryopreserved in the vapor phase of liquid nitrogen. Analytical flow cytometry was used to check the purity and quantity of each magnetically sorted T cell population. Genomic DNA was isolated from each sorted fraction and quantified by UV absorbance on a Nanodrop 2000c. CDR1 and CDR2 are read off the germline V gene as MNHNS and SASEGT. Including cysteine and phenylalanine, the CDR3 has 11 amino acids. Of the read, only the CDR3 DNA is kept; its 33 bases are in frame from base 1. Trimming at the junction amounts to 8 bases on V and 3 bases on J, and the germline ends lie 8 bases apart.

This clonotype originated in a man aged 30-40 years in good health. This chain is built from TRBV6-1 and TRBJ2-7; too little of a D gene remains to name it. Sequencing input: memory CD4+ T cells sorted from blood. The cell subset or site label corresponds to: CD45RA-negative fraction. The DNA is as follows: TGTGCCAGCTTAGAAAACTACGAGCAGTACTTC. It codes for CASLENYEQYF.